The present entry profiles one T cell receptor (beta chain) with its context. This clone's antigen is unknown. Qualities for individual bases were not recorded, and no much larger clone is one base off. This record comes from a study of T-cell memory formation after mild COVID-19 (dated by TCRdb to the early 2020s). Background for the entire study: TCR sequence clusters from the two donors were largely donor specific. In a couple of donors, T-cell clones that expanded and contracted after mild COVID-19 were tracked by sequencing TCRalpha and TCRbeta repertoires over time. Two young, previously healthy adult volunteers, one female and one male, were included in the cohort.

PBMCs were isolated by Ficoll-Paque density gradient centrifugation. The junction shows trimming of 0 bases on V and 0 bases on J, and the gene matches do not reach 3 bases of it. CDR1 and CDR2 are drawn from the germline V gene: MNHEY, SVGAGI. Reading from cysteine to phenylalanine, the CDR3 counts 16 amino acids. Of all the DNA, just the CDR3 is kept, 48 bases in frame from base 1. The sequencer was an Illumina NovaSeq 6000. TCRalpha and TCRbeta cDNA libraries were built by 5'RACE with constant-segment primers, adding sample barcodes and unique molecular identifiers. RNA was extracted from every sample with Trizol reagent. Libraries were amplified in two PCR steps, with a second sample barcode and Illumina TruSeq adapters added in the second step. Sequencing of the libraries was done on an Illumina NovaSeq, producing 2 x 150 bp paired-end reads. In the authors' own workflow: The reads were demultiplexed and collapsed into UMI-guided consensus sequences using migec v1.2.7. Using mixcr v2.1.11, the UMI consensuses were aligned to TRA and TRB V and J templates and assembled into clonotypes. A clonotype was counted as expanded or contracted only when both edgeR and NoisET called the clonotype significant, with the noise models trained on biological replicates. For edgeR calls, the thresholds were a false discovery rate-adjusted p below 0.01 and a log2 fold-change of 1. As an exploratory analysis of dynamics, max-normalized trajectories of the 1000 most abundant clonotypes were examined by PCA with hierarchical clustering. Separately sequenced CD4+ and CD8+ repertoires were used to assign a CD4 or CD8 phenotype to each responding clone. Starting from the raw public reads, TCRdb applied fastp trimming at Q25, assembled clones with MiXCR and retained in-frame beta chains. Rows are unified per CDR3 protein, each entry keeping the most common DNA and genes. Here the V and J calls rest on TCRdb's processing, not on the authors' analysis. This sample has around 530,000 distinct CDR3 sequences in its table, and roughly 21% of those were observed once. Clones ranked in the top ten supply about 8.7% of the sample.

Broader findings and caveats from the paper: SARS-CoV-2 specificity of the second-wave clones peaking on day 37 was not confirmed. Some responding clones were detected in pre-infection memory, suggesting pre-existing cross-reactive memory T cells joined the SARS-CoV-2 response. Contracting CD4+ clones turned up mainly in the CM and EM memory subsets, whereas EMRA was where CD8+ clones were enriched. The study included only a couple of mild cases, and larger cohorts that include severe cases with pre-infection samples were judged to be necessary. From day 15 to 85, contracting clones showed balanced CD4/CD8 phenotypes, whereas a second wave of clones that expanded from day 15 to 37 leaned towards CD4+.

The rearranged segments are TRBV6-5 and TRBJ1-2; 8 junctional bases match TRBD1. This clonotype originated in an adult woman who had mild COVID-19 (a few samples of this study predate the infection). The sample titles of this study are shuffled in the database, so cell type and time point are left out; the donor was told from shared clones. Sequenced material: PBMCs or a T cell subset sorted from them (not recorded which). This receptor has the CDR3 CASSYSGTGANYGYTF. The bases read TGTGCCAGCAGTTACTCGGGGACAGGAGCTAACTATGGCTACACCTTC.